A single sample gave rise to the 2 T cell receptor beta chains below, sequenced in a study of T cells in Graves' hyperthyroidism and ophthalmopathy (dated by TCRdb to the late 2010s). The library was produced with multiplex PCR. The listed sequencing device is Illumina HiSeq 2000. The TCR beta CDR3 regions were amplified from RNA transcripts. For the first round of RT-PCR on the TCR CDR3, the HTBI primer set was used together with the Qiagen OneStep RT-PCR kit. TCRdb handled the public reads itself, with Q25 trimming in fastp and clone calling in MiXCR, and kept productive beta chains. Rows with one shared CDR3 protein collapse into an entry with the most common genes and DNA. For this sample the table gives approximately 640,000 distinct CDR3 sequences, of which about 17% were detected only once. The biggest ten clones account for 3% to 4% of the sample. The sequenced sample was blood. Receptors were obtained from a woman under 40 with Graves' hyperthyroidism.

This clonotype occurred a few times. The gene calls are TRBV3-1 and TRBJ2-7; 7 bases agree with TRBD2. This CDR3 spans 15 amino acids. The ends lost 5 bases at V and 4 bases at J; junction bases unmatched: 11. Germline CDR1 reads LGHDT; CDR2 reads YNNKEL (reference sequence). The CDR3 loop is CASSVSGGRAYEQYF. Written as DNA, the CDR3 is TGTGCCAGCAGCGTCTCGGGGGGACGTGCTTACGAGCAGTACTTC.

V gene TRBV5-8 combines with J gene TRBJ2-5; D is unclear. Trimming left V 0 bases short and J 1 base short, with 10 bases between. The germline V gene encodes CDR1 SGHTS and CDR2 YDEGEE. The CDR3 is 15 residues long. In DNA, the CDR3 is TGTGCCAGCAGCTTGGGCCTAGACCTCCAAGAGACCCAGTACTTC. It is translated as CASSLGLDLQETQYF.